This T cell receptor beta chain was identified in a study of shared clonotypes between healthy human individuals. In regard to this clone: The antigen remains unidentified.

This CDR3 spans 14 amino acids. Trimming cost V 5 bases and J 4 bases, with 11 bases left between them. Germline V gene sequence: CDR1 KGHSH, CDR2 LQKENI. Generated by immunoSEQ multiplex PCR, the TCRdb table keeps only in-frame clones and is missing some. This sample has 400,000 or so clones, with just over 95% found just once. Broader study findings: A generally larger estimated richness was seen in naive subsets than in memory subsets.

This sequence originates from a man aged 25-45 years in good health. Material for sequencing was memory CD8+ T cells sorted from blood. Subset in this sample: CD45RO+ cells pooled with CCR7-negative TemRA cells. The rearrangement joins TRBV18 to TRBJ2-2, with D perhaps matching TRBD2 (6 bases). CDR3 protein: CASSNQEGTGELFF. The CDR3 DNA reads TGTGCCAGCTCAAACCAGGAGGGCACCGGGGAGCTGTTTTTT. The full variable domain, completed using reference TRBV18 and TRBJ2-2, is NAGVMQNPRHLVRRRGQEARLRCSPMKGHSHVYWYRQLPEEGLKFMVYLQKENIIDESGMPKERFSAEFPKEGPSILRIQQVVRGDSAAYFCASSNQEGTGELFFGEGSRLTVL.